This T cell receptor beta chain was observed in a study of cytomegalovirus exposure and HLA in healthy donors. Study-wide results and limits: An assumption of roughly uniform sequencing depth across donors underlay the presence/absence analyses. Productive status was seen about 90% or about 30% of the time for most TCR beta V segments in an earlier analysis. Later, TCR association rates were found to vary by HLA locus, highest for DRB1 and lowest for HLA-C. Later analysis associated a missense DCLRE1C variant with TCR beta V- and J-gene trimming.

A remark on this clone: The antigen remains unidentified.

PCR involved 60 Vbeta and 13 Jbeta primers. TCRdb's copy holds only in-frame clones and misses some; the assay was immunoSEQ multiplex PCR. The sample carries approximately 100,000 clones, 75% to 85% recorded once. The CDR3 length is 13 residues. The V gene's germline CDR1 is SGDLS and CDR2 YYNGEE. V lost 4 bases to trimming and J lost 1 base, with 8 bases between them. The V call is TRBV9, the J call TRBJ1-1, with TRBD1 as a possible D gene (5 bases). The material sequenced was PBMCs. The clonotype comes from a woman younger than 30 in good health and CMV-seronegative. The CDR3 is CASSRTGNTEAFF. The DNA of the CDR3 is TGTGCCAGCAGCCGAACAGGGAACACTGAAGCTTTCTTT.